This is a list of T cell receptor beta chains from one sample in a study of CD8 T cells in ankylosing spondylitis. MiXCR, run by TCRdb on the 5' RACE reads, gives a single entry per CDR3 protein. In the table there are 200,000 to 250,000 distinct CDR3 sequences, roughly 25% of which are singletons. Specimen: blood, either unsorted or a sorted T cell fraction (not recorded which). These receptors originate from a male donor with ankylosing spondylitis or in good health (not recorded which). The CDR3 runs from the conserved cysteine through the conserved F or W. Expanded clones are given a class, and other clones once, few, many or no size at all.

few,TRBV6-2/TRBV6-3,CASTSRTGHGTF
-,TRBV4-2,CASSQDDGELFF
few,TRBV3-1,CASSHGNLYGYTF
few,TRBV20-1,CSASPGTGLNQPQHF
-,TRBV15,CATSTELWQGGNEQFF
many,TRBV7-3,CASSVLVTLTGGANVLTF
many,TRBV20-1,CSARDLGGSGQHF
-,TRBV25-1,CASILGNTGELFF
-,TRBV10-3,CATNTDGYSNQPQHF
-,TRBV10-3,CAISERQGAGELFF
-,TRBV18,CASSPPGLAGAGEQFF
-,TRBV10-3,CAISESPVDIQYF
-,TRBV6-5,CASGLYEQYF
many,TRBV6-2/TRBV6-3,CASSYEGTYSYEQYF
few,TRBV29-1,CSVEQAYEQYF
-,TRBV7-2,CASSLSRGPGGYEQYF
many,TRBV5-1,CASSLVGYEQYF
-,TRBV29-1,CSVADGEETQYF
few,TRBV20-1,CSARVQANTGELFF
few,TRBV14,CASSQGAGWGLRNEQFF
many,TRBV20-1,CSAPSGYGYTF
many,TRBV20-1,CSARALRLAGGYEQYF
-,TRBV5-1,CASTVDSFGGSGANVLTF
-,TRBV20-1,CSARAPGARGPGELFF
few,TRBV6-1,CASSTGGTGAVDTQYF
many,TRBV5-1,CASSLAPWGSRRLASNEQYF
-,TRBV5-1,CASSTPGFQETQYF
-,TRBV4-3,CASSQESLAGYEQYF
-,TRBV20-1,CSARAADPANYGYTF
-,TRBV7-3,CASSLGLGQGYEQYF
many,TRBV7-3,CASSSYRGLSYNEQFF
many,TRBV5-1,CASSFGTSGSQETQYF
many,TRBV24-1,CATSGGGQTQYF
once,TRBV10-3,CAISEGPAPESEQYF
many,TRBV20-1,CSARTAGTSGSYEQYF
many,TRBV5-1,CASSQGHDNEKLFF
many,TRBV7-2,CASSLTSGIAEQYF
few,TRBV9,CASSETSGSTVHEQFF
many,TRBV27,CASSSQSYMALISYNEQFF
-,TRBV29-1,CSVSIQETQYF
-,TRBV20-1,CSAPNQGAAYEQYF
many,TRBV29-1,CSVDPSGANVLTF
few,TRBV7-2,CASSLGGGKSYEQYF
many,TRBV12-3/TRBV12-4,CASSSQDRLKDAFF
-,TRBV20-1,CSARRRTGKYLTEAFF
once,TRBV20-1,CSATPEYAYEQYF
-,TRBV12-3/TRBV12-4,CASNRDPTYEQYF
few,TRBV20-1,CSARFPGGDTQYF
many,TRBV4-2,CASSQEQLSYGNEQYF
-,TRBV15,CATSSRPGQALYEQYF
-,TRBV4-3,CASSQEFAGSYEQYF